This TCR beta chain appears in the sequencing data of a study of B cell selection in AIRE deficiency (dated by TCRdb to between 2018 and 2020). Context from the whole study: A comparison of TCRbeta repertoires of sorted blood CD4+ conventional T cells and regulatory T cells was made between AIRE-deficient patients and healthy controls. The TCR-sequenced cohort comprised roughly 5 AIRE-deficient APECED patients and roughly 5 healthy control donors.

Broader findings and caveats from the paper: CDR3s were shorter in shared Treg sequences, reflecting a bias toward rearrangements that have few non-templated nucleotide insertions. TCRBV gene usage, CDR3 length and TCR diversity in Tconv and Treg cells from AIRE-deficient patients were found to be similar to those in cells from healthy donors. Roughly 31% of Treg TCRbeta sequences shared among healthy donors appeared in patient Tconv cells, suggesting diversion of Treg-biased clones into the Tconv compartment. Among approximately 4,000 shared Treg TCRbeta sequences, roughly 32% were found to be shared only among healthy donors and approximately 9.3% only among patients, suggesting that Treg selection is less efficient in the absence of AIRE. Only TCRbeta chains were sequenced, and about a third of the Treg sequences shared among healthy donors were also detected in healthy Tconv cells, possibly owing to differing TCRalpha chains.

The CDR3 sequence holds 16 residues, the cysteine and phenylalanine included. The CDR3 DNA has 48 bases and is translated from base 1. The germline V gene provides CDR1 MDHEN and CDR2 SYDVKM. V ends up 6 bases short and J 4 bases short, with an unmatched junction base count of 13. The table lists this clone with a count of one. Which antigen it targets is not known. The input lacks base qualities; no much larger clone sits a single base away. The immunoSEQ platform was used to sequence the TCRbeta chain. The original methods were these. When conventional T cell repertoires were pooled, about 11x10^4 distinct in-frame TCRbeta sequences were obtained from patients and approximately 1.5x10^5 from healthy donors. Treg TCRbeta sequences shared by two or more individuals were defined as public, and these public Treg TCRbeta sequences were subsequently searched for in Tconv repertoires. To test for differences between groups, Mann-Whitney U tests with Bonferroni-Dunn correction were run in GraphPad Prism 7.03. TCRdb carries this immuneACCESS record with in-frame sequences only. Its versions omit some clonotypes, under half of them owing to an unresolved V gene in the studies checked, with the rest unexplained. V and J calls and clone size are given by that table; D and trimming were obtained from the DNA. For this sample the table gives 20,000 to 30,000 clones, of which less than 97% were detected only once. Of the sample, approximately 0.21% is held by the ten largest clones.

CD4+CD127+ cells were sorted as the conventional CD4 T cell population. Control samples came from healthy donors unrelated to the patients. Tconv and Treg cells for TCRbeta sequencing were sorted on a FACSAria flow cytometer. Sorted cells were collected into 5-ml round-bottom polystyrene tubes, and dry cell pellets were frozen at -80°C before sequencing. The chain employs TRBV28 and TRBJ2-5, with 8 central nucleotides matching TRBD1. Material for sequencing was CD4+CD127+ conventional T cells sorted from PBMCs. This sequence originates from a human donor in good health. The CDR3: CASRPTPGQGRETQYF. The DNA reads TGTGCCAGCAGACCAACCCCCGGACAGGGACGAGAGACCCAGTACTTC.